This T cell receptor beta chain came from a study of T cells in Graves' hyperthyroidism and ophthalmopathy. Study-level points and caveats: It was a median about 6.5 months before onset that the model predicted ophthalmopathy. Blood samples included most of the expanded thyroid clonotypes exceeding 0.001.

RNA transcripts provided the source from which TCR beta CDR3 regions were amplified. The TCR CDR3 was amplified in a first-round RT-PCR using the HTBI primer set. From the multiplex PCR reads, TCRdb called clonotypes with MiXCR, one entry per CDR3 protein. The sample has some 350,000 distinct CDR3 sequences; roughly 15% are singletons. About this clonotype: Its antigen is undetermined.

Criteria for exclusion of patients were uncontrolled infection, other autoimmune disease, pregnancy or lactation. Out of approximately 10 ml of fresh peripheral blood came the PBMCs. The source is a woman aged 60-70 years with Graves' ophthalmopathy. The sequenced sample was blood.

CDR3 DNA sequence: TGTGCCAGCAGTTTATCCAAGGTGGGACTAGCGGGACCAACCGGGGAGCTGTTTTTT. Protein: CASSLSKVGLAGPTGELFF. The chain joins TRBV28 to TRBJ2-2, with 13 nucleotides matching TRBD2. The germline V gene encodes CDR1 MDHEN and CDR2 SYDVKM. The junction had 10 bases not matched to a gene; V was cut back by 1 base and J by 5 bases. This CDR3 region has 19 residues. Full variable domain (rest looked up from reference TRBV28 and TRBJ2-2): DVKVTQSSRYLVKRTGEKVFLECVQDMDHENMFWYRQDPGLGLRLIYFSYDVKMKEKGDIPEGYSVSREKKERFSLILESASTNQTSMYLCASSLSKVGLAGPTGELFFGEGSRLTVL.